The rows below give T cell receptor beta chains drawn from one sample of a study of cytomegalovirus exposure and HLA in healthy donors. Profiled with immunoSEQ multiplex PCR; TCRdb holds only in-frame clones, not every one. The table has 150,000 to 200,000 clones, about 83% seen once. Sequencing input: PBMCs. These TCRs come from a woman in her twenties or thirties in good health and CMV-seropositive. CDR3s include the opening cysteine and the closing phenylalanine or tryptophan. Each record gives: J gene, clone size, D gene, V gene, CDR3 protein, CDR3 DNA. A D gene is named only where the DNA matches it firmly. For some rows the clone size is stated as once, few or many, or as a class when expanded; others skip it.

j_gene: TRBJ2-4
abundance: NA
d_gene: NA
v_gene: TRBV28
CDR3aa: CASSLPGRENIQYF
CDR3nt: TGTGCCAGCAGTTTGCCCGGGCGGGAAAACATTCAGTACTTC

j_gene: TRBJ2-5
abundance: many
d_gene: NA
v_gene: TRBV15
CDR3aa: CATSIISGETQYF
CDR3nt: TGTGCCACCAGTATCATATCAGGGGAGACCCAGTACTTC

j_gene: TRBJ2-7
abundance: few
d_gene: NA
v_gene: TRBV7-8
CDR3aa: CASSSRPWGQSGHEQYF
CDR3nt: TGTGCCAGCAGCTCCCGCCCTTGGGGGCAATCCGGCCACGAGCAGTACTTC

j_gene: TRBJ1-1
abundance: NA
d_gene: NA
v_gene: TRBV9
CDR3aa: CASTRDGTEAFF
CDR3nt: TGTGCCAGCACCCGAGACGGGACTGAAGCTTTCTTT

j_gene: TRBJ1-2
abundance: NA
d_gene: NA
v_gene: TRBV28
CDR3aa: CASSRTGLGANYGYTF
CDR3nt: TGTGCCAGCAGTCGTACAGGGTTGGGAGCTAACTATGGCTACACCTTC

j_gene: TRBJ2-3
abundance: NA
d_gene: NA
v_gene: TRBV5-8
CDR3aa: CASSFRVGWVESTDTQYF
CDR3nt: TGTGCCAGCAGCTTTCGCGTCGGGTGGGTCGAGAGCACAGATACGCAGTATTTT

j_gene: TRBJ2-7
abundance: NA
d_gene: NA
v_gene: TRBV7-6
CDR3aa: CASSLARSAGGYEQYF
CDR3nt: TGTGCCAGCAGCTTAGCCAGGAGCGCCGGGGGATACGAGCAGTACTTC

j_gene: TRBJ2-7
abundance: NA
d_gene: NA
v_gene: TRBV18
CDR3aa: CASSPPSGEQYF
CDR3nt: TGTGCCAGCTCACCACCGTCGGGCGAGCAGTACTTC

j_gene: TRBJ1-5
abundance: NA
d_gene: NA
v_gene: TRBV29-1
CDR3aa: CSALGEFSQPQHF
CDR3nt: TGCAGCGCCCTCGGGGAGTTTTCTCAGCCCCAGCATTTT

j_gene: TRBJ1-2
abundance: NA
d_gene: NA
v_gene: TRBV9
CDR3aa: CASSVGRDSSSYGYTF
CDR3nt: TGTGCCAGCAGCGTAGGCCGGGACTCGTCTAGCTATGGCTACACCTTC

j_gene: TRBJ1-2
abundance: NA
d_gene: TRBD1
v_gene: TRBV19
CDR3aa: CARPPGQGYGYTF
CDR3nt: TGTGCCAGGCCCCCGGGACAGGGATATGGCTACACCTTC

j_gene: TRBJ2-5
abundance: NA
d_gene: NA
v_gene: TRBV28
CDR3aa: CASVSLETQYF
CDR3nt: TGTGCCAGCGTGTCGTTAGAGACCCAGTACTTC

j_gene: TRBJ2-5
abundance: few
d_gene: TRBD1
v_gene: TRBV25-1
CDR3aa: CASEHRGRETQYF
CDR3nt: TGTGCCAGCGAACACAGGGGGAGGGAGACCCAGTACTTC

j_gene: TRBJ2-1
abundance: NA
d_gene: NA
v_gene: TRBV7-2
CDR3aa: CASRQAGTYNEQFF
CDR3nt: TGTGCCAGCAGACAGGCAGGGACCTACAATGAGCAGTTCTTC

j_gene: TRBJ2-5
abundance: NA
d_gene: NA
v_gene: TRBV10-2
CDR3aa: CASSESSLVYQETQYF
CDR3nt: TGCGCCAGCAGTGAGTCGTCACTAGTCTACCAAGAGACCCAGTACTTC

j_gene: TRBJ1-2
abundance: NA
d_gene: NA
v_gene: TRBV9
CDR3aa: CASSVGSGYGYTF
CDR3nt: TGTGCCAGCAGCGTCGGGAGTGGCTATGGCTACACCTTC

j_gene: TRBJ1-5
abundance: NA
d_gene: NA
v_gene: TRBV27
CDR3aa: CASPNPSQPQHF
CDR3nt: TGTGCCAGTCCTAACCCGTCCCAGCCCCAGCATTTT

j_gene: TRBJ2-7
abundance: NA
d_gene: NA
v_gene: TRBV27
CDR3aa: CASSLGRLREQYF
CDR3nt: TGTGCCAGCAGTTTGGGTCGCCTGCGGGAGCAGTACTTC

j_gene: TRBJ2-3
abundance: NA
d_gene: NA
v_gene: TRBV7-9
CDR3aa: CASSLTAGGADTQYF
CDR3nt: TGTGCCAGCAGCTTAACGGCGGGCGGGGCAGATACGCAGTATTTT

j_gene: TRBJ1-1
abundance: NA
d_gene: TRBD1
v_gene: TRBV7-9
CDR3aa: CASSQRQGSNTEAFF
CDR3nt: TGTGCCAGCAGCCAACGACAGGGGTCCAACACTGAAGCTTTCTTT

j_gene: TRBJ1-2
abundance: NA
d_gene: TRBD1
v_gene: TRBV19
CDR3aa: CASSLTGGGYGYTF
CDR3nt: TGTGCCAGTAGCCTGACAGGGGGCGGCTATGGCTACACCTTC

j_gene: TRBJ2-7
abundance: NA
d_gene: TRBD2
v_gene: TRBV27
CDR3aa: CASSTKGLAGAYEQYF
CDR3nt: TGTGCCAGCAGTACAAAGGGACTAGCGGGAGCCTACGAGCAGTACTTC

j_gene: TRBJ1-2
abundance: NA
d_gene: NA
v_gene: TRBV4-2
CDR3aa: CASSQEAGTPTPYGYTF
CDR3nt: TGTGCCAGCAGCCAAGAGGCCGGGACACCTACCCCATATGGCTACACCTTC

j_gene: TRBJ2-1
abundance: NA
d_gene: NA
v_gene: TRBV27
CDR3aa: CASSLSQTGLLYNEQFF
CDR3nt: TGTGCCAGCAGTTTATCGCAGACAGGCCTATTGTACAATGAGCAGTTCTTC

j_gene: TRBJ2-2
abundance: NA
d_gene: TRBD2
v_gene: TRBV5-1
CDR3aa: CASSFLAGVSAGELFF
CDR3nt: TGCGCCAGCAGCTTTTTGGCGGGGGTCTCTGCCGGGGAGCTGTTTTTT

j_gene: TRBJ2-1
abundance: NA
d_gene: NA
v_gene: TRBV5-1
CDR3aa: CASSGNRVSGYNEQFF
CDR3nt: TGCGCCAGCAGCGGGAACAGGGTGAGTGGCTACAATGAGCAGTTCTTC

j_gene: TRBJ1-5
abundance: NA
d_gene: NA
v_gene: TRBV4-3
CDR3aa: CASSQDSGLGQPQHF
CDR3nt: TGCGCCAGCAGCCAAGATTCGGGATTGGGGCAGCCCCAGCATTTT

j_gene: TRBJ2-1
abundance: few
d_gene: TRBD2
v_gene: TRBV10-2
CDR3aa: CASRAGTYNEQFF
CDR3nt: TGCGCCAGCAGAGCGGGGACTTACAATGAGCAGTTCTTC

j_gene: TRBJ2-7
abundance: few
d_gene: NA
v_gene: TRBV6-5
CDR3aa: CASSSVSTYEQYF
CDR3nt: TGTGCCAGCAGTTCGGTCTCAACCTACGAGCAGTACTTC

j_gene: TRBJ1-3
abundance: NA
d_gene: NA
v_gene: TRBV14
CDR3aa: CASSQEIWYGSGNTIYF
CDR3nt: TGTGCCAGCAGCCAAGAAATTTGGTACGGCTCTGGAAACACCATATATTTT

j_gene: TRBJ2-7
abundance: NA
d_gene: TRBD2
v_gene: TRBV11-2
CDR3aa: CASSFSGGRGKLLGEQYF
CDR3nt: TGTGCCAGCAGCTTTTCCGGCGGGCGGGGGAAATTATTGGGCGAGCAGTACTTC

j_gene: TRBJ2-7
abundance: once
d_gene: NA
v_gene: TRBV14
CDR3aa: CASSQLVSYEQYF
CDR3nt: TGTGCCAGCAGCCAACTTGTTTCCTACGAGCAGTACTTC

j_gene: TRBJ1-3
abundance: NA
d_gene: NA
v_gene: TRBV18
CDR3aa: CASSPPGISLNTIYF
CDR3nt: TGTGCCAGCTCACCCCCCGGGATTTCTCTCAACACCATATATTTT

j_gene: TRBJ1-5
abundance: NA
d_gene: NA
v_gene: TRBV6-6
CDR3aa: CASSYVGSQPQHF
CDR3nt: TGTGCCAGCAGTTACGTGGGGAGTCAGCCCCAGCATTTT

j_gene: TRBJ2-7
abundance: NA
d_gene: TRBD2
v_gene: TRBV28
CDR3aa: CASSLGGRVYEQYF
CDR3nt: TGTGCCAGCAGTTTGGGCGGGAGAGTTTACGAGCAGTACTTC

j_gene: TRBJ2-7
abundance: NA
d_gene: TRBD2
v_gene: TRBV19
CDR3aa: CARTKREGPELLYEQYF
CDR3nt: TGTGCCAGAACTAAGCGGGAGGGCCCGGAGCTTCTTTACGAGCAGTACTTC

j_gene: TRBJ2-5
abundance: NA
d_gene: TRBD1
v_gene: TRBV5-8
CDR3aa: CASSFQGEQYF
CDR3nt: TGTGCCAGCAGCTTTCAGGGGGAGCAGTACTTC

j_gene: TRBJ1-2
abundance: NA
d_gene: NA
v_gene: TRBV4-2
CDR3aa: CASSHPDSYGYTF
CDR3nt: TGTGCCAGCAGCCACCCGGACAGCTATGGCTACACCTTC

j_gene: TRBJ1-1
abundance: NA
d_gene: NA
v_gene: TRBV5-4
CDR3aa: CASSDTGIEANTEAFF
CDR3nt: TGTGCCAGCAGCGATACAGGAATTGAGGCGAACACTGAAGCTTTCTTT

j_gene: TRBJ2-7
abundance: NA
d_gene: TRBD2
v_gene: TRBV7-3
CDR3aa: CASSRIAGGNYEQYF
CDR3nt: TGTGCCAGCAGCCGGATAGCGGGGGGAAACTACGAGCAGTACTTC

j_gene: TRBJ2-2
abundance: NA
d_gene: NA
v_gene: TRBV20-1
CDR3aa: CSASETGELFF
CDR3nt: TGCAGTGCTTCGGAGACCGGGGAGCTGTTTTTT

j_gene: TRBJ1-2
abundance: NA
d_gene: TRBD1
v_gene: TRBV19
CDR3aa: CASSITRTGGKNGYTF
CDR3nt: TGTGCCAGTAGTATTACACGAACAGGGGGGAAGAATGGCTACACCTTC

j_gene: TRBJ2-1
abundance: NA
d_gene: NA
v_gene: TRBV27
CDR3aa: CASSFGVRTPNEQFF
CDR3nt: TGTGCCAGCAGTTTCGGGGTACGAACCCCCAATGAGCAGTTCTTC

j_gene: TRBJ2-5
abundance: NA
d_gene: NA
v_gene: TRBV4-3
CDR3aa: CASSQRERAEETQYF
CDR3nt: TGCGCCAGCAGCCAAAGAGAGAGGGCCGAAGAGACCCAGTACTTC

j_gene: TRBJ2-1
abundance: NA
d_gene: NA
v_gene: TRBV7-9
CDR3aa: CASSLAGRFDEQFF
CDR3nt: TGTGCCAGCAGCTTAGCCGGGAGATTCGATGAGCAGTTCTTC

j_gene: TRBJ2-1
abundance: NA
d_gene: NA
v_gene: TRBV11-3
CDR3aa: CASSSAGNEQFF
CDR3nt: TGTGCCAGCAGTTCAGCAGGTAATGAGCAGTTCTTC

j_gene: TRBJ1-1
abundance: NA
d_gene: TRBD1
v_gene: TRBV5-6
CDR3aa: CASSWGQGRSTEAFF
CDR3nt: TGTGCCAGCAGCTGGGGACAGGGTCGGTCCACTGAAGCTTTCTTT

j_gene: TRBJ2-5
abundance: once
d_gene: NA
v_gene: TRBV19
CDR3aa: CASSSQEVQETQYF
CDR3nt: TGTGCCAGTAGTAGTCAGGAAGTCCAAGAGACCCAGTACTTC

j_gene: TRBJ2-1
abundance: NA
d_gene: NA
v_gene: TRBV4-1
CDR3aa: CASSQEGSSRVGEQFF
CDR3nt: TGCGCCAGCAGCCAAGAGGGGTCTAGCCGGGTGGGTGAGCAGTTCTTC

j_gene: TRBJ1-2
abundance: NA
d_gene: TRBD1
v_gene: TRBV19
CDR3aa: CASSPQGASYGYTF
CDR3nt: TGTGCCAGCTCTCCACAGGGGGCGAGCTATGGCTACACCTTC

j_gene: TRBJ2-5
abundance: few
d_gene: NA
v_gene: TRBV4-2
CDR3aa: CASSQDPTGETQYF
CDR3nt: TGTGCCAGCAGCCAAGATCCGACGGGAGAGACCCAGTACTTC

j_gene: TRBJ2-5
abundance: NA
d_gene: TRBD2
v_gene: TRBV6-1
CDR3aa: CASSEVLAGGAETQYF
CDR3nt: TGTGCCAGCAGTGAAGTCCTAGCGGGGGGGGCTGAGACCCAGTACTTC

j_gene: TRBJ2-3
abundance: NA
d_gene: TRBD2
v_gene: TRBV15
CDR3aa: CATSRDRGGGAPTQYF
CDR3nt: TGTGCCACCAGCAGAGATCGTGGCGGGGGGGCCCCTACGCAGTATTTT

j_gene: TRBJ1-2
abundance: NA
d_gene: TRBD1
v_gene: TRBV27
CDR3aa: CASSFNLGQANGYTF
CDR3nt: TGTGCCAGCAGTTTTAACCTGGGACAGGCAAATGGCTACACCTTC

j_gene: TRBJ2-7
abundance: few
d_gene: NA
v_gene: TRBV5-4
CDR3aa: CASNVWTSYEQYF
CDR3nt: TGTGCCAGCAATGTATGGACTTCCTACGAGCAGTACTTC

j_gene: TRBJ2-3
abundance: NA
d_gene: NA
v_gene: TRBV5-1
CDR3aa: CASSEQASTDTQYF
CDR3nt: TGCGCCAGCAGCGAGCAGGCTAGCACAGATACGCAGTATTTT